The clone carrying this T cell receptor (beta chain) was seen a few times. Its antigen is unidentified. 5'RACE, which relied on constant-segment primers, yielded TCR alpha and TCR beta cDNA libraries carrying sample barcodes and UMIs. TCRdb ran MiXCR on the 5' RACE reads and lists one entry per CDR3 protein. The profile covers fewer than 250,000 distinct CDR3 sequences, with roughly 27% appearing a single time and about an eighth taken by the ten largest. The sample comes from a study of T-cell memory formation after mild COVID-19. Whole-study results and caveats: What remained unconfirmed was the SARS-CoV-2 specificity of second-wave clones peaking on day 37. CM and EM subsets held most contracting CD4+ clones; EMRA held CD8+ ones.

Per germline, CDR1 SGHVS and CDR2 FNYEAQ. This CDR3 comprises 17 residues. V lost 5 bases and J lost 6; bases outside the gene matches: 17. The chain recombines TRBV7-6 with TRBJ2-7; 9 bases line up with TRBD1. The source is an adult woman who had mild COVID-19 (a few samples of this study predate the infection). Cell type and time point are not known. Sequences were obtained from PBMCs or a T cell subset sorted from them (not recorded which). CDR3 DNA sequence: TGTGCCAGCAGCCAGATCAAAGGACAGGGGCCCTTACGCGAGCAGTACTTC. Translated, it gives CASSQIKGQGPLREQYF.